What follows is one T cell receptor beta chain and its context. The data stem from a study of shared clonotypes between healthy human individuals. Naive CD8 isolation took CD45RO-negative cells positively selected for CCR7 and excluded terminally differentiated effector memory CD45RA+ cells. TCRdb's table, derived via immunoSEQ multiplex PCR, lists solely in-frame clones and lacks some. Of millions of clones listed, about 95% are singletons. The sequenced sample was naive CD8+ T cells sorted from blood. The receptor comes from a young man in good health.

CDR3 sequence reads: CASSSGVGGTDTQYF. DNA for the CDR3: TGTGCCAGCAGCTCCGGGGTTGGGGGCACAGATACGCAGTATTTT. The V call is TRBV5-5, the J call TRBJ2-3, with a tentative D call TRBD2 (5 bases). Trimming cost V 3 bases and J 1 base, with 12 bases left between them. The CDR3 sequence is 15 residues long. Germline lookup yields CDR1 SGHKS and CDR2 YYEKEE (reference sequence).